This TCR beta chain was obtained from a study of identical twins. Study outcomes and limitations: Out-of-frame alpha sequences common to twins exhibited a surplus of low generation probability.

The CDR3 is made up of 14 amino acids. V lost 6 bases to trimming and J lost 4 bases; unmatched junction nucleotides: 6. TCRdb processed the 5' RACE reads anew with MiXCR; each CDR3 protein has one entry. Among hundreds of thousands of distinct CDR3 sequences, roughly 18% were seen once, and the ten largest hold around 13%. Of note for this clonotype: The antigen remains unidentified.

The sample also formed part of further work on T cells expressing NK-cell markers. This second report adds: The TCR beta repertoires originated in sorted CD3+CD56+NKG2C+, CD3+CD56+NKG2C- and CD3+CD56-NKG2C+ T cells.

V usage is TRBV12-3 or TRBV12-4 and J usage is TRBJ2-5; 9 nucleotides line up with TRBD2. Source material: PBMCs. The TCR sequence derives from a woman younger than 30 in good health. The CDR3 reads CASRRSGRRETQYF. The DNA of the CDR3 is TGTGCCAGCAGGCGAAGCGGGAGGCGAGAGACCCAGTACTTC.